The 14 T cell receptor beta chains below all came from one sample that was sequenced in a study of control samples from healthy donors and cancer patients. The repertoire was sequenced with immunoSEQ multiplex PCR; TCRdb's copy has only in-frame clones and lacks some. Of 150,000 to 200,000 clones listed, 94% are singletons. The sample was blood. These receptor sequences come from a woman younger than 30 in good health.

This clone was picked up one time. The CDR3 sequence: CASSLRTGHDNYGYTF. Written as DNA, the CDR3 is TGTGCCAGCTCACTGAGAACTGGGCACGATAACTATGGCTACACCTTC. This rearrangement joins TRBV18 to TRBJ1-2; D call uncertain. CDR1 and CDR2 from the germline V gene are KGHSH and LQKENI. V was clipped by 4 bases and J by 1 base, with 16 bases between them. The CDR3 totals 16 residues. Combining the CDR3 with reference TRBV18 and TRBJ1-2 gives the whole variable domain NAGVMQNPRHLVRRRGQEARLRCSPMKGHSHVYWYRQLPEEGLKFMVYLQKENIIDESGMPKERFSAEFPKEGPSILRIQQVVRGDSAAYFCASSLRTGHDNYGYTFGSGTRLTVV.

The chain employs TRBV19 and TRBJ1-5; 8 bases agree with TRBD1. The CDR3 contains 12 residues. The germline V gene encodes CDR1 LNHDA and CDR2 SQIVND (reference sequence). J gave up 6 bases and V 8 bases, and 3 bases lay outside the gene matches. CDR3 sequence reads: CASAGGGQPQHF. The DNA for the CDR3 is TGTGCCAGTGCAGGGGGCGGTCAGCCCCAGCATTTT.

The chain employs TRBV2 and TRBJ1-5; TRBD1 matches at 7 bases. CDR1 is SNHLY and CDR2 is FYNNEI in the germline V gene. V lost 4 bases to trimming and J lost 2 bases; unmatched junction nucleotides: 2. This CDR3 region has 14 residues. CDR3 DNA: TGTGCCAGCAGTGGACAGGGTGGCAATCAGCCCCAGCATTTT. It is translated as CASSGQGGNQPQHF. Drawing the rest from reference TRBV2 and TRBJ1-5, the complete variable domain is EPEVTQTPSHQVTQMGQEVILRCVPISNHLYFYWYRQILGQKVEFLVSFYNNEISEKSEIFDDQFSVERPDGSNFTLKIRSTKLEDSAMYFCASSGQGGNQPQHFGDGTRLSIL.

V is TRBV5-1 and J is TRBJ1-1; D perhaps matches TRBD1 (6 bases). The CDR3 contains 16 residues. Germline CDR1 SGHRS, CDR2 YFSETQ. The ends were cut back, 4 bases at V and 1 base at J, with 17 bases in the middle. CDR3 loop: CASSPFSGEGNTEAFF. The CDR3 nucleotides read TGCGCCAGCAGCCCGTTCTCAGGGGAAGGGAACACTGAAGCTTTCTTT. The variable domain in full, completed from reference TRBV5-1 and TRBJ1-1, reads KAGVTQTPRYLIKTRGQQVTLSCSPISGHRSVSWYQQTPGQGLQFLFEYFSETQRNKGNFPGRFSGRQFSNSRSEMNVSTLELGDSALYLCASSPFSGEGNTEAFFGQGTRLTVV.

The chain couples TRBV28 to TRBJ2-1, with 9 nucleotides matching TRBD2. Unmatched junction bases numbered 18, after V lost 5 bases and J lost 7 bases. Per germline, CDR1 MDHEN and CDR2 SYDVKM. The CDR3 has 18 residues. The CDR3 spells CASSPRGLAPYPSNEQFF. CDR3 coding DNA: TGTGCCAGCAGTCCACGCGGACTAGCGCCTTATCCGTCAAATGAGCAGTTCTTC.

CDR3 sequence: CASSLGLAGANYNEQFF. CDR3 bases: TGTGCCAGCAGCTTGGGACTAGCGGGGGCCAATTACAATGAGCAGTTCTTC. The rearrangement joins TRBV11-2 to TRBJ2-1; 14 positions match TRBD2. The CDR3 spans 17 residues. Germline V gene data show CDR1 as SGHAT and CDR2 as FQNNGV. After removal of 3 bases from V and 4 bases from J, the junction contained 5 bases not matched to a gene.

The chain uses TRBV27 and TRBJ1-4; D is perhaps TRBD1 (5 bases). The germline CDR1 and CDR2 sequences are MNHEY and SMNVEV (reference sequence). The CDR3 consists of 15 residues. The V gene lost 4 bases and the J gene lost 8 bases, with 17 bases spanning the gap. The CDR3 loop reads CASSWRGDHKEKLFF. CDR3 coding DNA: TGTGCCAGCAGTTGGAGGGGCGATCATAAAGAAAAACTGTTTTTT.

The rearrangement uses TRBV5-4 and TRBJ2-6, with 7 bases lining up with TRBD1. The V and J ends lost 0 bases and 8 bases, in that order; junction bases with no gene match: 11. Germline V CDR1 and CDR2: SGHNT, YYREEE (reference sequence). The CDR3 consists of 17 residues. The CDR3: CASSLEQGFRSTNVLTF. The CDR3 coding sequence is TGTGCCAGCAGCTTGGAACAGGGGTTTCGTTCGACCAACGTCCTGACTTTC.

The chain employs TRBV3-1 (or the pseudogene TRBV3-2) and TRBJ2-1; a weak D match, TRBD2 (6 bases). From germline, CDR1 is LGHDT and CDR2 YNNKEL (reference sequence). The CDR3 is 13 residues long. Trimming removed 6 bases from V and 8 bases from J, with 14 bases in between. CDR3 DNA sequence: TGTGCCAGCAGTGAGTTCGGAGGGTATGAGCAGTTCTTC. Translated, it gives CASSEFGGYEQFF.

The chain employs TRBV14 and TRBJ1-2; no clear D. Germline V CDR1 and CDR2: SGHDN, FVKESK. The CDR3 totals 15 residues. V lost 3 bases to trimming and J lost 4 bases, with 15 bases between them. The CDR3 reads CASSHLLGGGYGYTF. The CDR3 DNA sequence: TGTGCCAGCAGCCACCTTTTAGGTGGAGGCTATGGCTACACCTTC.

This chain uses TRBV19 with TRBJ2-7, with a tentative D call TRBD2 (6 bases). The CDR3 consists of 11 residues. Germline V gene sequence: CDR1 LNHDA, CDR2 SQIVND (reference sequence). The V and J ends lost 4 bases and 6 bases respectively, with 7 bases between them. CDR3 sequence reads: CASSTEGEQYF. The CDR3 bases are TGTGCCAGTAGTACGGAGGGCGAGCAGTACTTC. Together with reference TRBV19 and TRBJ2-7, the CDR3 gives the full variable domain: DGGITQSPKYLFRKEGQNVTLSCEQNLNHDAMYWYRQDPGQGLRLIYYSQIVNDFQKGDIAEGYSVSREKKESFPLTVTSAQKNPTAFYLCASSTEGEQYFGPGTRLTVT.

CDR3 sequence reads: CASSIGRKDLAKNIQYF. CDR3 DNA: TGTGCCAGTAGTATAGGGAGAAAGGACCTAGCCAAAAACATTCAGTACTTC. V is TRBV19 and J is TRBJ2-4, with unresolved D. V shed 1 base and J shed 0 bases, with 13 bases lying between them. The CDR3 contains 17 residues. Germline loops: CDR1 LNHDA, CDR2 SQIVND (reference sequence).

This sequence joins TRBV3-1 (or the pseudogene TRBV3-2) and TRBJ1-2, with a possible D match to TRBD1 (6 bases). The CDR3 has 15 amino acids. Germline CDR1 is LGHDT and CDR2 is YNNKEL (reference sequence). Trimming took off 5 bases at V and 4 bases at J, with 17 bases between the two ends. The CDR3, as DNA: TGTGCCAGCAGCGTCCGGGACACGACCCGCTATGGCTACACCTTC. It translates to CASSVRDTTRYGYTF.

In DNA form, the CDR3 reads TGTGCCAGCAGTCGGGGGGACCAAGAGACCCAGTACTTC. The encoded protein is CASSRGDQETQYF. The chain recombines TRBV7-9 with TRBJ2-5; TRBD2 aligns across 7 bases. The ends lost 6 bases at V and 0 bases at J; junction bases unmatched: 1. Germline V gene lookup returns CDR1 SEHNR and CDR2 FQNEAQ (reference sequence). The CDR3 has 13 residues.